The 21 T cell receptor beta chains listed next were all sequenced from one sample in a study of T cells in Graves' hyperthyroidism and ophthalmopathy. RNA transcripts served as the template for amplifying TCR beta CDR3 regions. First-round RT-PCR with HTBI primers amplified the TCR CDR3 region. A single record per CDR3 protein comes from TCRdb applying MiXCR to the multiplex PCR reads. The repertoire has around 390,000 distinct CDR3 sequences, approximately 15% of them found once; the top ten carry about 20%. Sequenced input: blood. The receptors were sampled from a woman aged 25 to 39 with Graves' ophthalmopathy.

In its sample, this clonotype was seen many times. CDR3 nucleotides: TGTGCCAGCAGCTTGCGGGACGGATCCTACGAGCAGTACTTC. Its protein is CASSLRDGSYEQYF. V usage is TRBV5-5 and J usage is TRBJ2-7; possibly TRBD1 or TRBD2 for D (5 bases each). The ends were cut back, 1 base at V and 1 base at J, with 9 bases in the middle. Germline CDR1 is SGHKS and CDR2 is YYEKEE (reference sequence). CDR3 length: 14 amino acids.

This clonotype has ten or more counts. The genes are TRBV7-9 and TRBJ1-1; D is unclear. V was pared by 0 bases and J by 3 bases, with 8 bases between. Germline values: CDR1 SEHNR, CDR2 FQNEAQ (reference sequence). There are 14 residues in the CDR3. This chain's CDR3 is CASSLAQVHTEAFF. CDR3 sequence (DNA): TGTGCCAGCAGCTTAGCGCAGGTTCACACTGAAGCTTTCTTT. Full variable domain (remainder filled in from reference TRBV7-9 and TRBJ1-1): DTGVSQNPRHKITKRGQNVTFRCDPISEHNRLYWYRQTLGQGPEFLTYFQNEAQLEKSRLLSDRFSAERPKGSFSTLEIQRTEQGDSAMYLCASSLAQVHTEAFFGQGTRLTVV.

This clonotype was seen only once. This chain joins TRBV13 and TRBJ2-1; 8 bases fit TRBD1. The germline V gene has CDR1 PRHDT and CDR2 FYEKMQ (reference sequence). The CDR3 has 13 residues. V lost 6 bases to trimming and J lost 9 bases; unmatched junction nucleotides: 7. As DNA, the CDR3 is TGTGCCAGCAGTGTAACGGACAGGGTTGAGCAGTTCTTC. Amino acid sequence: CASSVTDRVEQFF.

This clonotype was observed many times. V usage is TRBV28 and J usage is TRBJ2-3; D is unclear. This CDR3 comprises 13 residues. CDR1 is MDHEN and CDR2 is SYDVKM in the germline V gene. Trimming shortened V by 2 bases and J by 2 bases, and 5 bases separated the two germline ends. The CDR3 is CASSLSFTDTQYF. DNA for the CDR3: TGTGCCAGCAGTTTAAGTTTCACAGATACGCAGTATTTT.

This clonotype occurred many times. The V and J genes are TRBV5-1 and TRBJ2-1, with 10 bases identical to TRBD1. The CDR3 contains 16 residues. The V gene's germline CDR1 is SGHRS and CDR2 YFSETQ. V shed 4 bases, J shed 6 bases, and the junction held 10 bases outside the gene matches. The CDR3 nucleotides are TGCGCCAGCAGCCTCCCCTCAGGGACAGGGGTCAATGAGCAGTTCTTC. It yields the protein CASSLPSGTGVNEQFF.

This clonotype was observed at least ten times. The V call is TRBV28, the J call TRBJ2-1; 10 bases agree with TRBD1. Trimming cost V 6 bases and J 8 bases; bases outside gene matches: 13. Germline lookup yields CDR1 MDHEN and CDR2 SYDVKM. The CDR3 loop spans 16 amino acids. The CDR3 DNA reads TGTGCCAGCAGGAGTTGGAGGGACAGGGGTAGTTATGAGCAGTTCTTC. Translated, it gives CASRSWRDRGSYEQFF.

This clonotype appeared many times. The chain couples TRBV6-1 to TRBJ1-5; TRBD1 matches 10 bases. CDR1 and CDR2 from the germline V gene are MNHNS and SASEGT. V shed 5 bases and J 6 bases; nucleotides not matched to a gene: 7. The CDR3 runs 15 residues. The chain's CDR3 is CASSPRDRGGQPQHF. DNA for the CDR3: TGTGCCAGCAGTCCGCGGGACAGGGGCGGTCAGCCCCAGCATTTT.

This clonotype was observed many times. The chain combines TRBV11-1 with TRBJ1-5, with TRBD1 as a possible D gene (5 bases). The CDR3 consists of 15 residues. V lost 5 bases and J lost 1, with 12 bases in between. CDR1 and CDR2 from the germline V gene are SGHAT and FQDESV (reference sequence). CDR3 DNA: TGTGCCAGCAGCAAGGGAACAGGCAGCAATCAGCCCCAGCATTTT. Protein sequence: CASSKGTGSNQPQHF.

Many counts were recorded for this clonotype. V and J are TRBV2 and TRBJ2-3; D is uncertain. Trimming took 6 bases from V and 0 from J, leaving 13 bases between them. The V gene's germline CDR1 is SNHLY and CDR2 FYNNEI. The CDR3 consists of 15 residues. The CDR3 protein is CASSGVVTSTDTQYF. The CDR3, as DNA: TGTGCCAGCAGCGGAGTGGTTACTAGCACAGATACGCAGTATTTT. Filled out from reference TRBV2 and TRBJ2-3, the complete variable domain reads EPEVTQTPSHQVTQMGQEVILRCVPISNHLYFYWYRQILGQKVEFLVSFYNNEISEKSEIFDDQFSVERPDGSNFTLKIRSTKLEDSAMYFCASSGVVTSTDTQYFGPGTRLTVL.

This clonotype showed up many times. The J gene is TRBJ2-2, the V gene TRBV2; 9 nucleotides align to TRBD1. The CDR3 runs to 13 residues. Trimming removed 10 bases from V and 4 bases from J; junction bases left unmatched: 4. CDR1 and CDR2 (germline): SNHLY, FYNNEI. The CDR3 protein is CATTGQGTGELFF. CDR3 coding DNA: TGTGCCACCACGGGACAGGGCACCGGGGAGCTGTTTTTT. Using reference TRBV2 and TRBJ2-2 for the parts outside the CDR3, the full variable domain is EPEVTQTPSHQVTQMGQEVILRCVPISNHLYFYWYRQILGQKVEFLVSFYNNEISEKSEIFDDQFSVERPDGSNFTLKIRSTKLEDSAMYFCATTGQGTGELFFGEGSRLTVL.

This clonotype was seen more than once but under ten times. This could be a read error, since a much larger clone is one nucleotide away. The V call is TRBV27, the J call TRBJ1-5; D not resolved. V lost 1 base and J lost 11, with 12 bases in between. The CDR3 covers 13 residues. Germline loops: CDR1 MNHEY, CDR2 SMNVEV (reference sequence). The DNA of the CDR3 is TGTGCCAGCAGTTTATGGGGTGGTGGGTCCCAGCATTTT. Translating gives CASSLWGGGSQHF.

The chain links TRBV10-2 to TRBJ2-5, with a weak D call TRBD2 (5 bases). V lost 6 bases and J lost 2, with 13 bases in between. The CDR3 is made up of 14 amino acids. The germline V gene encodes CDR1 WSHSY and CDR2 SAAADI. CDR3 DNA sequence: TGCGCCAGCAGGCCAAGCGGCTTACAAGAGACCCAGTACTTC. Translating gives CASRPSGLQETQYF.

This clonotype was recorded many times. The chain combines TRBV5-1 with TRBJ2-7; TRBD1 might be the D (7 bases). The V gene's germline CDR1 is SGHRS and CDR2 YFSETQ. V was pared by 4 bases and J by 2 bases, with 10 bases between. This CDR3 has 13 amino acids. The CDR3 region is CASSAGTAYEQYF. The CDR3 DNA reads as TGCGCCAGCAGCGCGGGGACAGCCTACGAGCAGTACTTC.

This clonotype turned up a few times. The CDR3 DNA is TGTGCCAGCAGCTTAGTGGCTAGCGGGAACGGCGTTGAGCAGTACTTC. This codes for CASSLVASGNGVEQYF. The genes are TRBV7-2 and TRBJ2-7, with 9 bases identical to TRBD2. V gave up 1 base and J gave up 7 bases; unmatched junction bases: 11. From germline, CDR1 is SGHTA and CDR2 FQGNSA. The CDR3 totals 16 residues.

The rearrangement links TRBV6-1 to TRBJ1-4; no definite D call. V dropped 6 bases and J dropped 2 bases, with 10 bases sitting between them. Germline V CDR1 and CDR2: MNHNS, SASEGT. CDR3 length equals 14 residues. CDR3 residues: CASRFTGTNEKLFF. In DNA, the CDR3 is TGTGCCAGCAGGTTCACGGGGACTAATGAAAAACTGTTTTTT.

This clonotype was seen only a few times. The chain has TRBV20-1 and TRBJ2-5, with a possible D match to TRBD1 (6 bases). The germline V gene encodes CDR1 DFQATT and CDR2 SNEGSKA (reference sequence). This CDR3 contains 13 residues. V lost 0 bases to trimming and J lost 14 bases, with 19 bases between them. Written as DNA, the CDR3 is TGCAGTGCTAGAGACGGAGGCGCACAGGGTGCTTACTTC. Its protein product is CSARDGGAQGAYF.

The sample holds many counts of this clonotype. The chain couples TRBV10-3 to TRBJ2-7; D is ambiguous. Germline CDR1 ENHRY, CDR2 SYGVKD. This CDR3 comprises 13 residues. Trimming took 6 bases from V and 6 from J, leaving 15 bases between them. The CDR3, as DNA: TGTGCCATCAGCGATGGGGTTTCGGTCGAGCAGTACTTC. Protein: CAISDGVSVEQYF.

This clonotype was counted ten times or more. This chain links TRBV28 with TRBJ2-7; D not certain. The V gene's germline CDR1 is MDHEN and CDR2 SYDVKM. V was cut by 5 bases and J by 3 bases, with 14 bases left in between. The CDR3 has 14 residues. CDR3 protein: CASSGMGEGYEQYF. The CDR3 coding sequence is TGTGCCAGCAGTGGGATGGGTGAAGGCTACGAGCAGTACTTC.

Only a few counts were recorded for this clonotype. This chain uses TRBV7-9 with TRBJ1-6; D unclear. The germline V and J ends were trimmed by 8 bases and 6 bases, with 17 bases remaining between them. The CDR3 runs 15 residues. Germline CDR1 SEHNR, CDR2 FQNEAQ (reference sequence). CDR3 coding DNA: TGTGCCAGCTCGGATCGCCTCTTGGGTAATTCACCCCTCCACTTT. This sequence encodes CASSDRLLGNSPLHF.

Ten or more counts support this clonotype. The chain uses TRBV18 and TRBJ2-5, with TRBD2 matching 8 bases. J gave up 2 bases and V 6 bases, and 23 bases lay outside the gene matches. The CDR3 length is 20 residues. The germline V gene has CDR1 KGHSH and CDR2 LQKENI. As DNA, the CDR3 is TGTGCCAGCTCCCGCCGACGGGGAGGCTTCTCGGCGGGGGGACAAGAGACCCAGTACTTC. It yields the protein CASSRRRGGFSAGGQETQYF. The full variable domain, completed using reference TRBV18 and TRBJ2-5, is NAGVMQNPRHLVRRRGQEARLRCSPMKGHSHVYWYRQLPEEGLKFMVYLQKENIIDESGMPKERFSAEFPKEGPSILRIQQVVRGDSAAYFCASSRRRGGFSAGGQETQYFGPGTRLLVL.

This clonotype was recorded at least ten times. V is TRBV20-1 and J is TRBJ1-5, with 9 bases aligning to TRBD1. Germline V CDR1 and CDR2: DFQATT, SNEGSKA (reference sequence). The CDR3 contains 19 residues. Losses at the gene ends were 1 base for V and 0 bases for J; bases not matched to a gene: 13. CDR3 sequence (DNA): TGCAGTGCTAGAGCCATAGAGGGACAGGGAAAAAGTAGCAATCAGCCCCAGCATTTT. Its translation is CSARAIEGQGKSSNQPQHF.